Detailed here is one T cell receptor beta chain. TCRdb's table, derived via immunoSEQ multiplex PCR, lists solely in-frame clones and lacks some. This table holds 130,000 to 150,000 clones, 84% found once. This sample stems from a study of blood T cell repertoires in COVID-19. Overall study: The analysed material was cDNA or gDNA that came from T cells, B-cell-depleted T cells, or PBMCs.

Germline V lookup: CDR1 LGHDT, CDR2 YNNKEL (reference sequence). V gave up 3 bases and J gave up 2 bases, with 9 bases separating them. This CDR3 comprises 14 residues. This clonotype was obtained from a human donor in a cohort sampled during active COVID-19. The rearrangement links TRBV3-1 (or the pseudogene TRBV3-2) to TRBJ2-3, with D perhaps TRBD2 (6 bases). Sample: peripheral blood. CDR3 sequence (DNA): TGTGCCAGCAGCCAGTGGGGGGACACAGATACGCAGTATTTT. It yields the protein CASSQWGDTDTQYF.